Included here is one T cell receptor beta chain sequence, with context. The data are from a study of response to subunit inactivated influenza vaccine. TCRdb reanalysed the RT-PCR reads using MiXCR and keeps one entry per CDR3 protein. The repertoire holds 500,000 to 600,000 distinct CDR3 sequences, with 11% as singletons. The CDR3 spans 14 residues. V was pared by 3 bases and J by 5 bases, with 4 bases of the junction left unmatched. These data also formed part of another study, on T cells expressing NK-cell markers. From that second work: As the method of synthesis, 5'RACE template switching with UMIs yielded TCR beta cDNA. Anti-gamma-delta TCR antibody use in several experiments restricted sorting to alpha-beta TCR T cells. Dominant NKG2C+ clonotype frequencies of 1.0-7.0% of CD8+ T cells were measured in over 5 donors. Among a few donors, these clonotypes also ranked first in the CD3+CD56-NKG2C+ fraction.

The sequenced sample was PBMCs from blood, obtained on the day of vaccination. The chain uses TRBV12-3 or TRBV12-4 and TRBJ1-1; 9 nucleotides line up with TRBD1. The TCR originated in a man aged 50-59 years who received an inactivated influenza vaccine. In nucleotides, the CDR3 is TGTGCCAGCAGTTTCACAGGGGGCCAAACTGAAGCTTTCTTT. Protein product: CASSFTGGQTEAFF.